This T cell receptor (beta chain) was recovered during a study of T-cell memory formation after mild COVID-19. General study points: Among contracting clones, CD4+ were mainly CM/EM and CD8+ enriched in EMRA.

CDR3 length: 15 amino acids. The V gene's germline CDR1 is SGHKS and CDR2 YYEKEE (reference sequence). The germline V and J ends were trimmed by 4 bases and 3 bases, with 13 bases remaining between them. TCRdb independently ran MiXCR on the 5' RACE reads; one entry per CDR3 protein. Of 450,000 or so distinct CDR3 sequences in the sample, 20% to 25% are singletons; the top ten hold roughly an eighth. This clonotype was counted between two and nine times. Its target is not known. The clonotype originates from an adult woman who had mild COVID-19 (a few samples of this study predate the infection). Cell type and time point are not known. The rearrangement uses TRBV5-5 and TRBJ1-4; D is unclear. Sample: PBMCs or a T cell subset sorted from them (not recorded which). CDR3 DNA: TGTGCCAGCAGCCCAGGTTTCGAACCTAATGAAAAACTGTTTTTT. Its protein is CASSPGFEPNEKLFF. The complete variable domain, with remaining parts taken from reference TRBV5-5 and TRBJ1-4, reads DAGVTQSPTHLIKTRGQQVTLRCSPISGHKSVSWYQQVLGQGPQFIFQYYEKEERGRGNFPDRFSARQFPNYSSELNVNALLLGDSALYLCASSPGFEPNEKLFFGSGTQLSVL.